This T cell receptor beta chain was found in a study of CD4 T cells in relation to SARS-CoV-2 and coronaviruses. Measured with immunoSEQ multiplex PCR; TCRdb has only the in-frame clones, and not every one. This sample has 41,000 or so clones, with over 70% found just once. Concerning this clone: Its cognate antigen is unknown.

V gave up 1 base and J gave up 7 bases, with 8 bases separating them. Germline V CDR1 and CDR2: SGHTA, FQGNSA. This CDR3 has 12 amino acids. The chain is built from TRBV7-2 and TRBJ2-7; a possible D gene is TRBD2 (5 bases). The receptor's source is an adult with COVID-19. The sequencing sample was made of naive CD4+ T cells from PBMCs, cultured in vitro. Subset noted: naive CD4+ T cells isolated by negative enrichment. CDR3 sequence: CASSLGGREQYF. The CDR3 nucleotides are TGTGCCAGCAGCTTAGGAGGGCGGGAGCAGTACTTC.